One T cell receptor (beta chain) is described in this entry. The data were taken from a study of blood T cell repertoires in COVID-19. Study in general: COVID-19 samples from acute and convalescent phases originated in the United States, Italy and Spain. In each case, the material was cDNA or gDNA derived from T cells, B-cell-depleted T cells, or PBMCs.

Method: immunoSEQ multiplex PCR; TCRdb's copy keeps in-frame clones and lacks some. The sample gives roughly 150,000 clones, around four fifths of which show up once; about 8.1% is in the top ten. Seattle cases were enrolled at active infection and followed longitudinally. The V gene lost 7 bases and the J gene lost 4 bases, with 14 bases spanning the gap. This CDR3 region has 13 residues. Germline V gives CDR1 MNHEY, CDR2 SVGAGI. This receptor was identified in a woman aged 80 or over with COVID-19, enrolled during active disease. The sequenced sample consisted of peripheral blood. The chain joins TRBV6-5 to TRBJ2-7; D might be TRBD1 (6 bases). The CDR3 here is CASKSGASYEQYF. DNA for the CDR3: TGTGCCAGCAAATCAGGGGCCAGTTACGAGCAGTACTTC.